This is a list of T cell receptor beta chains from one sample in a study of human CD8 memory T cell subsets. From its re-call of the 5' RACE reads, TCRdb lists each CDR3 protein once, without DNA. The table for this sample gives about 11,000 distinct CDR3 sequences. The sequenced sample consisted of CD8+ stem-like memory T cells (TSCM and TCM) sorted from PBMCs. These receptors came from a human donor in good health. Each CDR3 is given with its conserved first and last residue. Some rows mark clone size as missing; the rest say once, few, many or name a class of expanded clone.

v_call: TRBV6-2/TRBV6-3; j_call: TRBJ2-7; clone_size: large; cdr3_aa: CASSYSGGTGDYEQYF
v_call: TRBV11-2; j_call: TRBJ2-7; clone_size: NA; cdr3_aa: CASRTGASYEQYF
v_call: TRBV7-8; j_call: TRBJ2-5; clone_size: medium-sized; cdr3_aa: CASSRNPREVKTQYF
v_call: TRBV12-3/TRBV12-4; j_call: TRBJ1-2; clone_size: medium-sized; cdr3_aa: CASTGGDYGYTF
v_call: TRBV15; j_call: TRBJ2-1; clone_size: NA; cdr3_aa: CATSTGKTGSSLRIYNEQFF
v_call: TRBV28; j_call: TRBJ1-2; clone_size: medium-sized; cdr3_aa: CASSLFPQVYGYTF
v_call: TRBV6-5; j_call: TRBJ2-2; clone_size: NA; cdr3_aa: CASSYQATGELFF
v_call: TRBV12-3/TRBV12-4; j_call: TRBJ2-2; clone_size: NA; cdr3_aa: CASSLRSLMSGELFF
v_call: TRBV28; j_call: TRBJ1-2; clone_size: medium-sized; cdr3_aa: CASSLWGAYGYTF
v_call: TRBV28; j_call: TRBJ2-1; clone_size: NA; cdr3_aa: CASSFSGSAGNEQFF
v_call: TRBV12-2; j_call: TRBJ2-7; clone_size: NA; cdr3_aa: CASHVIGWQDLSYEQYF
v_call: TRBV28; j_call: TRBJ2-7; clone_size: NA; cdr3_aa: CASSLRQGIGYEQYF
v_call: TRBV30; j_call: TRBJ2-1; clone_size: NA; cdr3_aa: CAWNYNNEQFF
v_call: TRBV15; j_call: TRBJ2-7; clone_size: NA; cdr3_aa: CATSRDRDRGLNEQYF
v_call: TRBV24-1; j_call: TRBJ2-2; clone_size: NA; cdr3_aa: CATSEAGPGELFF
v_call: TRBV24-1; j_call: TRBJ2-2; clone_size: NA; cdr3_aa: CATSMREVRLAGVPANTGELFF
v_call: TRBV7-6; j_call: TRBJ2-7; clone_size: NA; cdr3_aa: CASSPRDATYEQYF
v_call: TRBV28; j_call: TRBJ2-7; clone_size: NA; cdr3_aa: CASSLAGFEQYF
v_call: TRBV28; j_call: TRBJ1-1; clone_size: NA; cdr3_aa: CASSLILNTEAFF
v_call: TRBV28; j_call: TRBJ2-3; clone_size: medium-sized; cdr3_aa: CASSFPSGVSTDTQYF
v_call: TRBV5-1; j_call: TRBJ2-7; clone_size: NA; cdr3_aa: CASSFGIDYEQYF
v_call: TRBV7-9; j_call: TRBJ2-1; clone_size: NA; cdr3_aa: CASSFGNNEQFF
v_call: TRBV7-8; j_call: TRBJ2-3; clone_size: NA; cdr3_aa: CASSLAGGADTQYF
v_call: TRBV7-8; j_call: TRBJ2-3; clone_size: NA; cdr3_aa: CASSPTGGADTQYF
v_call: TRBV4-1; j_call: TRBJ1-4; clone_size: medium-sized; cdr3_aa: CASSQEQGPTPLGKLFF
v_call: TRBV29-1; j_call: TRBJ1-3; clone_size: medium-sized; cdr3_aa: CSVEGESGNTIYF
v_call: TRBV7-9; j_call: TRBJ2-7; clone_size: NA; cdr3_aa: CASSAGLAGLDEQYF
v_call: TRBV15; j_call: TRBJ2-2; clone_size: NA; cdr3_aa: CATSRDVRRNTGELFF
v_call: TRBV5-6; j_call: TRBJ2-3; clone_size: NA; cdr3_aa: CASSLGGTGGTDTQYF
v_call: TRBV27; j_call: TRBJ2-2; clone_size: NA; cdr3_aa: CASSFPPGQGTGELFF
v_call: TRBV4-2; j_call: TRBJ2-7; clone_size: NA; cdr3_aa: CASSQDPAGGYEQYF
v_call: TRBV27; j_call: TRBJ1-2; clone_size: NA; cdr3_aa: CASSPDRVNYGYTF
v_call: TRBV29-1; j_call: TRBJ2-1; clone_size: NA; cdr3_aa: CSVVPPSDAYNEQFF
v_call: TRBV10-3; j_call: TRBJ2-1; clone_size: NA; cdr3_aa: CANGGGNNEQFF
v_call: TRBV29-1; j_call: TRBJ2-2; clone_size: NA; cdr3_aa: CSVEGSGSGTGELFF
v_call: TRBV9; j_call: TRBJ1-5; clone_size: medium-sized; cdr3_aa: CASSVDWSQPQHF
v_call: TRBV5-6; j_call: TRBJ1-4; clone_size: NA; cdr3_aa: CASSRSGLNEKLFF
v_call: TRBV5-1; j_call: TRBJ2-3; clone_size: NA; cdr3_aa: CASSLEQVPSTDTQYF
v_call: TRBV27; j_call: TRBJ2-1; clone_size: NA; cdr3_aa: CASSTGLDSVQFF
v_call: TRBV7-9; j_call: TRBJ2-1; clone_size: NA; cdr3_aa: CASSLGDSRFF